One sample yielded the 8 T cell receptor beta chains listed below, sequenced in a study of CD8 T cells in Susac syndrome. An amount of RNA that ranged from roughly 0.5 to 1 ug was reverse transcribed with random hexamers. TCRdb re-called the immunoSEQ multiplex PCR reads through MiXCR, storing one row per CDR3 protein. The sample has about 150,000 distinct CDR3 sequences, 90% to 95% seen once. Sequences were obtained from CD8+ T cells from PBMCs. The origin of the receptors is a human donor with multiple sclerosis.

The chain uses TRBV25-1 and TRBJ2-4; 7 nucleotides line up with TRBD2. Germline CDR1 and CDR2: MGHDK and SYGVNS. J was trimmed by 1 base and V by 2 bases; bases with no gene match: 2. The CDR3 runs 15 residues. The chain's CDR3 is CASSEGTNAKNIQYF. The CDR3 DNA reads TGTGCCAGCAGTGAAGGGACTAACGCCAAAAACATTCAGTACTTC.

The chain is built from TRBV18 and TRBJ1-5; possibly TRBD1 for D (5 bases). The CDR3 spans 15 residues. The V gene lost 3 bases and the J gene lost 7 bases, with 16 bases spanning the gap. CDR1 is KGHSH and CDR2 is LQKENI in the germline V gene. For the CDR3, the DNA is TGTGCCAGCTCACCGAGTGAAGGGGCTTCGCAGCCCCAGCATTTT. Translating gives CASSPSEGASQPQHF.

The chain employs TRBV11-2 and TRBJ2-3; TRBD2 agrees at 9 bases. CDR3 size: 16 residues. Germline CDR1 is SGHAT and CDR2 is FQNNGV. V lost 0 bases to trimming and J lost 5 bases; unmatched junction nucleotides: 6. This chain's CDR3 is CASSLEAGGSRDTQYF. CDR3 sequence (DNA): TGTGCCAGCAGCTTAGAAGCGGGGGGTAGTCGAGATACGCAGTATTTT.

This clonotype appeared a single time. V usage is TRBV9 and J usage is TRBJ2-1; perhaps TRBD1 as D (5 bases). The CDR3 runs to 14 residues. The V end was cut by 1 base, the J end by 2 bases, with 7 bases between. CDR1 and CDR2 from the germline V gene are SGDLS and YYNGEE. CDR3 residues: CASSVQGTYNEQFF. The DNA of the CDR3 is TGTGCCAGCAGCGTACAGGGTACCTACAATGAGCAGTTCTTC.

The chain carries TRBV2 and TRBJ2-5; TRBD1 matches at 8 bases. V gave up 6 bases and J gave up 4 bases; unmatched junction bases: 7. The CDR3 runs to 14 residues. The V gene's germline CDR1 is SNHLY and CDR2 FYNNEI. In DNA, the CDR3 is TGTGCCAGCAGGGGCAGGGGGCGACGAGAGACCCAGTACTTC. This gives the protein CASRGRGRRETQYF.

The CDR3 sequence: CASSPQGSYNEQFF. CDR3 DNA sequence: TGTGCCAGCAGCCCGCAGGGATCCTACAATGAGCAGTTCTTC. The V call is TRBV5-6, the J call TRBJ2-1, with TRBD1 as a possible D gene (5 bases). The V gene's germline CDR1 is SGHDT and CDR2 YYEEEE. This CDR3 spans 14 amino acids. Deletions cut 4 bases from V and 1 base from J, with 9 bases between. Drawing the rest from reference TRBV5-6 and TRBJ2-1, the complete variable domain is DAGVTQSPTHLIKTRGQQVTLRCSPKSGHDTVSWYQQALGQGPQFIFQYYEEEERQRGNFPDRFSGHQFPNYSSELNVNALLLGDSALYLCASSPQGSYNEQFFGPGTRLTVL.

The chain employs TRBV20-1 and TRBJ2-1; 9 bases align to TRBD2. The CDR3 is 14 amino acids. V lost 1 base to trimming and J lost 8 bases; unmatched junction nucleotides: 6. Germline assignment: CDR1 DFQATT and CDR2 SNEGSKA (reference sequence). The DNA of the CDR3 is TGCAGTGCTAGAGGGGCGGGGGGGCCCGATGAGCAGTTCTTC. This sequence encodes CSARGAGGPDEQFF.

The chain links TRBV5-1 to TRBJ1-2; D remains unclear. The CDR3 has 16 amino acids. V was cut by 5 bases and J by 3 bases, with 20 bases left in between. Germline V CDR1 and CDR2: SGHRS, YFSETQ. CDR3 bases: TGCGCCAGCAGGAAGTGGAAAACCACCCCCTACTATGGCTACACCTTC. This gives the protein CASRKWKTTPYYGYTF. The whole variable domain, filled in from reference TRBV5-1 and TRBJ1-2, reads KAGVTQTPRYLIKTRGQQVTLSCSPISGHRSVSWYQQTPGQGLQFLFEYFSETQRNKGNFPGRFSGRQFSNSRSEMNVSTLELGDSALYLCASRKWKTTPYYGYTFGSGTRLTVV.